The 21 T cell receptor beta chains in this list originate from one sample, sequenced in a study of cytomegalovirus exposure and HLA in healthy donors. PCR used 60 Vbeta primers and 13 Jbeta primers. Generated by immunoSEQ multiplex PCR, the TCRdb table keeps only in-frame clones and is missing some. This sample has approximately 120,000 clones, with about 79% found just once. Sequencing was carried out using PBMCs. The source of these receptors is a human donor in good health.

The chain has TRBV29-1 and TRBJ2-7; the D gene is possibly TRBD2 (6 bases). Germline CDR1 is SQVTM and CDR2 is ANQGSEA. Trimming took off 2 bases at V and 6 bases at J, with 17 bases between the two ends. The length of the CDR3 is 14 residues. The CDR3 region has the DNA TGCAGCGTTGAAATGGGACTCAAGGGAGGCGAGCAGTACTTC. It codes for CSVEMGLKGGEQYF.

The chain has TRBV5-5 and TRBJ2-3; 7 positions match TRBD2. The CDR3 runs to 15 residues. J was trimmed by 0 bases and V by 2 bases; bases with no gene match: 3. The germline gives CDR1 SGHKS, CDR2 YYEKEE (reference sequence). CDR3 region: CASSLAGPSTDTQYF. CDR3 DNA: TGTGCCAGCAGCTTAGCGGGGCCGAGCACAGATACGCAGTATTTT.

The rearrangement joins TRBV25-1 to TRBJ1-1; D call uncertain. Germline CDR1 MGHDK, CDR2 SYGVNS. The CDR3 contains 13 residues. V shed 6 bases and J shed 1 base, with 9 bases lying between them. The CDR3 sequence is CASRPPGNTEAFF. The CDR3 region has the DNA TGTGCCAGCAGACCCCCGGGGAACACTGAAGCTTTCTTT.

This clone has more than one count but fewer than ten. The chain couples TRBV6-1 to TRBJ1-2; D gene unclear. V gave up 5 bases and J gave up 2 bases, with 6 bases separating them. Germline V CDR1 and CDR2: MNHNS, SASEGT. CDR3 length equals 12 residues. The CDR3: CASSPSNYGYTF. In nucleotides, the CDR3 is TGTGCCAGCAGTCCAAGCAACTATGGCTACACCTTC.

The chain combines TRBV28 with TRBJ1-2; no clear D gene. V dropped 8 bases and J dropped 3 bases, with 10 bases sitting between them. CDR3 size: 12 residues. Per the germline V gene, CDR1 is MDHEN and CDR2 is SYDVKM. The CDR3 bases are TGTGCCAGCGGGCAGACCTACTATGGCTACACCTTC. Translated: CASGQTYYGYTF.

This sequence joins TRBV5-4 and TRBJ2-2; D not certain. The germline V gene encodes CDR1 SGHNT and CDR2 YYREEE (reference sequence). The CDR3 length is 15 residues. V lost 0 bases, J lost 6 bases, and 12 bases lay in between. The CDR3 here is CASSLDSLTAGELFF. The CDR3 DNA is TGTGCCAGCAGCTTGGATAGTCTAACGGCCGGGGAGCTGTTTTTT. Based on the CDR3 plus reference TRBV5-4 and TRBJ2-2, the full variable domain is ETGVTQSPTHLIKTRGQQVTLRCSSQSGHNTVSWYQQALGQGPQFIFQYYREEENGRGNFPPRFSGLQFPNYSSELNVNALELDDSALYLCASSLDSLTAGELFFGEGSRLTVL.

The chain uses TRBV7-2 and TRBJ1-2, with no clear D. V lost 2 bases and J lost 0, with 7 bases in between. Germline CDR1 is SGHTA and CDR2 is FQGNSA. The CDR3 covers 14 residues. The CDR3, as DNA: TGTGCCAGCAGCTTACCGCCAGCTAACTATGGCTACACCTTC. It specifies CASSLPPANYGYTF. The full variable domain, its missing parts supplied by reference TRBV7-2 and TRBJ1-2, is GAGVSQSPSNKVTEKGKDVELRCDPISGHTALYWYRQSLGQGLEFLIYFQGNSAPDKSGLPSDRFSAERTGGSVSTLTIQRTQQEDSAVYLCASSLPPANYGYTFGSGTRLTVV.

The V gene is TRBV27, the J gene TRBJ2-1; perhaps TRBD1 as D (5 bases). Trimming stripped 0 bases from V and 8 bases from J, with 14 bases between. Germline lookup yields CDR1 MNHEY and CDR2 SMNVEV (reference sequence). CDR3 length: 15 residues. The CDR3 nucleotides read TGTGCCAGCAGTTTATCGCGGCACCTAGGGGATGAGCAGTTCTTC. This sequence encodes CASSLSRHLGDEQFF.

This rearrangement joins TRBV4-2 to TRBJ1-5; TRBD1 matches at 7 bases. Germline trimming cut 3 bases from V and 5 bases from J; bases unmatched to any gene: 7. The CDR3 loop spans 15 amino acids. Germline values: CDR1 LGHNA, CDR2 YNFKEQ. The chain's CDR3 is CASSHRSDRDQPQHF. The CDR3 coding sequence is TGTGCCAGCAGCCACCGATCCGACAGGGATCAGCCCCAGCATTTT.

This clone occurred a few times. This rearrangement joins TRBV10-3 to TRBJ2-7, with 7 positions matching TRBD2. CDR1 and CDR2 (germline): ENHRY, SYGVKD. The CDR3 is 13 residues long. J lost 4 bases, V lost 2 bases, and 2 bases had no gene match. CDR3 amino acids: CAISEGREYEQYF. The CDR3, as DNA: TGTGCCATCAGTGAGGGGAGGGAGTACGAGCAGTACTTC.

This chain connects TRBV9 to TRBJ2-1; D is unresolved. Trimming took 3 bases from V and 8 from J, leaving 6 bases between them. There are 11 residues in the CDR3. Germline assignment: CDR1 SGDLS and CDR2 YYNGEE. The CDR3 loop is CASSARDEQFF. For the CDR3, the DNA is TGTGCCAGCAGCGCAAGAGATGAGCAGTTCTTC.

The chain couples TRBV19 to TRBJ2-3; 13 nucleotides line up with TRBD2. The length of the CDR3 is 16 residues. Trimming at V came to 3 bases and at J to 4 bases, leaving 4 bases not matched to a gene. CDR1 and CDR2 (germline): LNHDA, SQIVND (reference sequence). The CDR3 nucleotides are TGTGCCAGTAGTATCAGACTAGCGGGAGGCGCAGATACGCAGTATTTT. The encoded protein is CASSIRLAGGADTQYF.

The chain carries TRBV2 and TRBJ1-5; tentative D call: TRBD1 (5 bases). Deletions cut 4 bases from V and 8 bases from J, with 12 bases between. In germline, CDR1 is SNHLY, CDR2 FYNNEI. The CDR3 runs to 13 residues. The CDR3 protein is CASSGAPTEPQHF. The CDR3 coding sequence is TGTGCCAGCAGTGGGGCCCCGACAGAGCCCCAGCATTTT. Full variable domain (outside the CDR3, taken from reference TRBV2 and TRBJ1-5): EPEVTQTPSHQVTQMGQEVILRCVPISNHLYFYWYRQILGQKVEFLVSFYNNEISEKSEIFDDQFSVERPDGSNFTLKIRSTKLEDSAMYFCASSGAPTEPQHFGDGTRLSIL.

The chain is built from TRBV5-1 and TRBJ2-7; 7 nucleotides agree with TRBD2. Germline CDR1 and CDR2: SGHRS and YFSETQ. Trimming at V came to 4 bases and at J to 1 base, leaving 17 bases not matched to a gene. This CDR3 contains 18 residues. The CDR3 sequence is CASSRLAQSAGRSYEQYF. CDR3 bases: TGCGCCAGCAGCCGACTAGCCCAGTCGGCAGGAAGGTCCTACGAGCAGTACTTC.

The rearrangement uses TRBV2 and TRBJ1-6; 11 positions agree with TRBD1. The CDR3 loop spans 18 amino acids. Germline loops: CDR1 SNHLY, CDR2 FYNNEI. V shed 0 bases, J shed 7 bases, and the junction held 8 bases outside the gene matches. The CDR3 sequence: CASSEARPRDRGNSPLHF. CDR3 DNA sequence: TGTGCCAGCAGTGAAGCCCGACCCCGGGACAGGGGGAATTCACCCCTCCACTTT.

This chain connects TRBV28 to TRBJ2-1; 8 nucleotides line up with TRBD2. V lost 7 bases and J lost 2; bases outside the gene matches: 34. The CDR3 consists of 24 residues. From germline, CDR1 is MDHEN and CDR2 SYDVKM. The CDR3 is CASTLRAGIRTDWAGGSTYNEQFF. The DNA of the CDR3 is TGTGCCAGCACCCTCCGGGCGGGGATCCGGACAGACTGGGCGGGAGGATCCACCTACAATGAGCAGTTCTTC.

The chain has TRBV29-1 and TRBJ1-2, with 7 bases aligning to TRBD1. With V trimmed by 0 bases and J by 5 bases, 6 bases remained unmatched. The CDR3 extends over 14 amino acids. Looked up from germline, CDR1 is SQVTM and CDR2 is ANQGSEA. CDR3 in DNA: TGCAGCGTTGAAGACTTACGGGACAGATATGGCTACACCTTC. It is translated as CSVEDLRDRYGYTF.

The CDR3 is CASSLDGTATNEKLFF. The CDR3 bases are TGTGCCAGCAGCTTAGACGGGACTGCAACTAATGAAAAACTGTTTTTT. The rearrangement joins TRBV7-2 to TRBJ1-4; TRBD1 might be the D (5 bases). Germline lookup yields CDR1 SGHTA and CDR2 FQGNSA. The length of the CDR3 is 16 residues. V was cut by 1 base and J by 0 bases, with 9 bases left in between.

The chain recombines TRBV5-6 with TRBJ2-7; TRBD2 might be the D (6 bases). Germline lookup yields CDR1 SGHDT and CDR2 YYEEEE. The CDR3 is 16 amino acids. With 4 bases removed from V and 0 bases from J, the gap between germline ends came to 17 bases. The CDR3 DNA reads as TGTGCCAGCAGCGGAACTAGCAGCTTTGGCTCCTACGAGCAGTACTTC. Translating gives CASSGTSSFGSYEQYF.

The chain employs TRBV11-1 and TRBJ2-5; 7 bases align to TRBD1. Germline CDR1 reads SGHAT; CDR2 reads FQDESV (reference sequence). Trimming removed 1 base from V and 4 bases from J; junction bases left unmatched: 9. CDR3 length: 16 residues. CDR3 nucleotide sequence: TGTGCCAGCAGCTTAGGCGACAGGGAAACGGGAGAGACCCAGTACTTC. Protein product: CASSLGDRETGETQYF.

The CDR3 spells CASSPNPPGGGETQYF. In nucleotides, the CDR3 is TGCGCCAGCAGCCCAAACCCCCCCGGAGGCGGGGAGACCCAGTACTTC. The rearrangement joins TRBV4-1 to TRBJ2-5; D possibly corresponds to TRBD2 (5 bases). Trimming removed 4 bases at V and 5 bases at J, with 20 bases between. Germline V CDR1 and CDR2: MGHRA, YSYEKL. The CDR3 length is 16 residues.